This TCR beta chain was sequenced in a study of response to subunit inactivated influenza vaccine listed by TCRdb under 2018. In the study overall: Deep quantitative profiling of the T cell receptor repertoire was used in the study to follow responses to a trivalent subunit inactivated influenza vaccine.

The method behind the library was RT-PCR. Sequencing instrument: Illumina HiSeq 2500. TCRdb ran its own pipeline on the public reads, namely fastp trimming at Q25 and MiXCR clone calling, and kept in-frame beta chains. Rows matching on CDR3 protein sequence are summarized as one entry with the most common DNA and genes. This sample has 280,000 or so distinct CDR3 sequences in its table, and 20% to 25% of those were observed once. The ten largest clones add up to more than 8.5% of the sample. This clonotype was counted a few times. Which antigen it targets is not known. No much larger clone exists at a distance of one base, and base qualities are not known. The paper as a whole reports these results and caveats: It was suggested by the authors that each seasonal influenza vaccination may recruit only a limited number of new T cells.

Spanning cysteine to phenylalanine, the CDR3 consists of 15 amino acids. CDR3 DNA is the only sequence kept; it has 45 bases, read in frame from the first base. CDR1 and CDR2, per the germline V gene (reference sequence), are DFQATT and SNEGSKA. V is pared back by 6 bases and J by 8 bases, with 23 bases lying between the germline termini. The TCR comes from a man aged 50 to 69 who received an inactivated influenza vaccine. Donor details come from another sample of the same person, matched by shared clones. The chain was built from TRBV20-1 and TRBJ1-3; TRBD1 is a possible D gene, resting on 5 matching bases. This specimen consisted of PBMCs from blood, obtained 21 months after vaccination. The DNA sequence reads TGCAGTGCAAGCCCCGTCCGCGGGACCGGAGACACCATATATTTT. The translation is CSASPVRGTGDTIYF.